Listed here is a single T cell receptor beta chain. The source of the sample is a study of cytomegalovirus exposure and HLA in healthy donors. The PCR contained 60 Vbeta and 13 Jbeta primers. This table comes from immunoSEQ multiplex PCR, and its TCRdb copy is limited to in-frame clones, with some not included. The table lists more than 90,000 clones, roughly 80% of them singletons. The CDR3 runs 15 residues. The germline V gene has CDR1 SGHTA and CDR2 FQGNSA. The V and J ends lost 4 bases and 0 bases, in that order; junction bases with no gene match: 5. The receptor's source is a man aged 25 to 40 in good health and CMV-seropositive. The chain uses TRBV7-2 and TRBJ2-7; 8 bases map to TRBD1. Sequencing input: PBMCs. The CDR3, as DNA: TGTGCCAGCAGCTGGACAGGGTCGAGCTCCTACGAGCAGTACTTC. This encodes CASSWTGSSSYEQYF.